This TCR beta chain was retrieved from a study of shared clonotypes between healthy human individuals. Broader study findings: The small donor group covered limited genetic and exposure diversity.

Measured with immunoSEQ multiplex PCR; TCRdb has only the in-frame clones, and not every one. The data show 950,000 to 1,100,000 clones, more than 75% seen once. The CDR3 runs 16 residues. The trim removed 4 bases at V and 4 bases at J, leaving 7 bases unmatched. Germline CDR1 and CDR2: SGHTA and FQGNSA. The donors were adults (healthy and HIV-negative) with no recent acute infections or vaccinations. Of note for this clone: Its specificity is unknown.

Input material: memory CD4+ T cells from PBMCs. The subset here: CD45RA-negative fraction. This chain links TRBV7-2 with TRBJ2-1, with 10 nucleotides matching TRBD2. The sequence came from a man younger than 35 in good health. Some clones in this sample may be carry-over from other donors' samples. CDR3: CASSSLAGGTYNEQFF. In nucleotides, the CDR3 is TGTGCCAGCAGCTCCTTAGCGGGAGGCACGTACAATGAGCAGTTCTTC.